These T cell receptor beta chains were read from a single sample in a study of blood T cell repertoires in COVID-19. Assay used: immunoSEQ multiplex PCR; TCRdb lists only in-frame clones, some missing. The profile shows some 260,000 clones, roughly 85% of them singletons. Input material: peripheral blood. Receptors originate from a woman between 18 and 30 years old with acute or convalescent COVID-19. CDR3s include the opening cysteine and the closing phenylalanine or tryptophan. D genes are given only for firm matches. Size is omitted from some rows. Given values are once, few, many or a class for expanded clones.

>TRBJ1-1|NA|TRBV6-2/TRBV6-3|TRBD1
TGTGCCAGCAGTCAACCGACAGGGGAGGACTTGAACACTGAAGCTTTCTTT
CASSQPTGEDLNTEAFF
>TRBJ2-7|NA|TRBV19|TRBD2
TGTGCCAGTAGGAGGACTAGCGGGAGAGGCCACGAGCAGTACTTC
CASRRTSGRGHEQYF
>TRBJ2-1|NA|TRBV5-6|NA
TGTGCCAGCAGCTTGGGAGGGGGTCGGCGGTTCTTC
CASSLGGGRRFF
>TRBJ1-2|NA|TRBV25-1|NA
TGTGCCAGCAGTGCTACCCGCGGCTTGCGGGGCTACACCTTC
CASSATRGLRGYTF
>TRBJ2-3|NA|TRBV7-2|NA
TGTGCCAGCAGCTTAAGCCGCGTAGATACGCAGTATTTT
CASSLSRVDTQYF
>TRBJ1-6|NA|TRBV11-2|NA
TGTGCCAGCAGCCAGAGGGCGGATTCACCCCTCCACTTT
CASSQRADSPLHF
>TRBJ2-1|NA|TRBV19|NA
TGTGCCAGTAGTATAATCCACAGTAACAATGAGCAGTTCTTC
CASSIIHSNNEQFF
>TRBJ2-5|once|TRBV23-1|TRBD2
TGCGCCACCTCGACCTGGTCCGGGGAGGGGAGGGAGACCCAGTACTTC
CATSTWSGEGRETQYF
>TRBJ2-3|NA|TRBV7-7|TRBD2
TGTGCTAGCAGCTTAGGCGGGAGCGGGGCAGATACGCAGTATTTT
CASSLGGSGADTQYF
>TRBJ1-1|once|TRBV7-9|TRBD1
TGTGCCAGCAGCCCGAGGACAGGGCGCACTGAAGCTTTCTTT
CASSPRTGRTEAFF
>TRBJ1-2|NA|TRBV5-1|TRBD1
TGCGCCAGCAGCTCCGAAATACACAGGGGTCACTATGGCTACACCTTC
CASSSEIHRGHYGYTF
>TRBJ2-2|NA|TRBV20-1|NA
TGCAGTGCTAGTGGCCCGCGAGGGCCGGCCACCGGGGAGCTGTTTTTT
CSASGPRGPATGELFF
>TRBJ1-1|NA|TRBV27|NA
TGTGCCAGCAGTCCAAACTACATAGGTGAAGCTTTCTTT
CASSPNYIGEAFF
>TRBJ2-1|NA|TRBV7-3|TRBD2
TGTGCCAGCAGCCCTCAACCTGGACTAGCCGCAGATGAGCAGTTCTTC
CASSPQPGLAADEQFF
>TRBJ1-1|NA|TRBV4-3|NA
TGCGCCAGCAGCCAAGCCGACAGGAACACTGAAGCTTTCTTT
CASSQADRNTEAFF
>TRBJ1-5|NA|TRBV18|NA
TGTGCCAGCTCAAAAGCAATCGGGGTATCCAATCAGCCCCAGCATTTT
CASSKAIGVSNQPQHF
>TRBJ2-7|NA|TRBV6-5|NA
TGTGCCAGCAGGGACGACAGCTACGAGCAGTACTTC
CASRDDSYEQYF
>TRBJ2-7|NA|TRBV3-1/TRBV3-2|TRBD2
TGTGCCAGCACCAGGACTAGCGGTACCTACGAGCAGTACTTC
CASTRTSGTYEQYF
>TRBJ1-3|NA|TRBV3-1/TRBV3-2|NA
TGTGCCAGCAGTCCACAGGTTTCTGGAAACACCATATATTTT
CASSPQVSGNTIYF
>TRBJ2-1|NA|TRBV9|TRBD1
TGTGCCAGCAGCCCTCGGACAGGGGCTTTGGATGAGCAGTTCTTC
CASSPRTGALDEQFF
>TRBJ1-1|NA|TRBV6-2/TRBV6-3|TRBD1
TGTGCCAGCAGCAAGCAGGGGGCGACCGCTGAAGCTTTCTTT
CASSKQGATAEAFF
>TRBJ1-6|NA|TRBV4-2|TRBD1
TGTGCCAGCAGCCAAGTTTTACAGGGGGGGGACTATAATTCACCCCTCCACTTT
CASSQVLQGGDYNSPLHF
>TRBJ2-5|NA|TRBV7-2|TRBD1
TGTGCCAGCAGCCCAGGACAGGCCAAACAAGAGACCCAGTACTTC
CASSPGQAKQETQYF
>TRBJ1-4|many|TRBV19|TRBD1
TGTGCCAGTAGTACATGGACAGGGAGAGAGTTACTGTTTTTT
CASSTWTGRELLFF
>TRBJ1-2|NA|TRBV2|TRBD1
TGTGCCAGCAAAAGACAGGGGGTTAACTATGGCTACACCTTC
CASKRQGVNYGYTF
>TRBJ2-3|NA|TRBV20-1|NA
TGCAGTGCTAGTCCGGGGTTCACAGATACGCAGTATTTT
CSASPGFTDTQYF
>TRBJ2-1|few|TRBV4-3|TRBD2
TGCGCCAGCAGCCAAGATCGGACTAGCCGTTACAATGAGCAGTTCTTC
CASSQDRTSRYNEQFF
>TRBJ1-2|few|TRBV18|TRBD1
TGTGCCAGCTCACTTGAGTTTACCGGGACAGGGGGACATGGCTACACCTTC
CASSLEFTGTGGHGYTF
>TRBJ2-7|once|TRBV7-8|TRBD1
TGTGCCAGCAGCTTAGTTGGCGGGACAGGGAGCTACGAGCAGTACTTC
CASSLVGGTGSYEQYF
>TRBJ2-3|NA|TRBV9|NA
TGTGCCAGCAGCGTATCCCAGGCAGATACGCAGTATTTT
CASSVSQADTQYF
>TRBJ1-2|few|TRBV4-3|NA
TGCGCCAGCAGCCAAGTCTCTGGGTCGCGGGGCTACACCTTC
CASSQVSGSRGYTF
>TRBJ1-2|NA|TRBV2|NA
TGTGCCAGCAGTGAACAGGGGCCCCTCTATGGCTACACCTTC
CASSEQGPLYGYTF